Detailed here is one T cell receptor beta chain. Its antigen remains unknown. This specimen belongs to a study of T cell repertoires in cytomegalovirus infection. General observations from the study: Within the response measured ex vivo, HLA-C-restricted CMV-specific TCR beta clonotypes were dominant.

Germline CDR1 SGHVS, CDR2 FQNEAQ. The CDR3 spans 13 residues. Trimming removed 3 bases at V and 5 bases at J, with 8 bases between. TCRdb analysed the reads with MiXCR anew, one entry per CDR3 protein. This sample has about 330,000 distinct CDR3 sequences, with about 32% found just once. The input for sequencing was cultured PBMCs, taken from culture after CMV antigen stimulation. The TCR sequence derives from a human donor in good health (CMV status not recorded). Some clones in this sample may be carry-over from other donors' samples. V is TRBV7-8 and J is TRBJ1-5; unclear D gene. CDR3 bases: TGTGCCAGCAGCTTTGCAAGGGATCAGCCCCAGCATTTT. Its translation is CASSFARDQPQHF.